The 29 T cell receptor beta chains below were found in one sample sequenced in a study of CD8 T cells in Susac syndrome. Roughly 0.45 to 1 ug RNA was reverse transcribed with random hexamers. TCRdb reprocessed the immunoSEQ multiplex PCR reads via MiXCR and lists one record per CDR3 protein. Counted here are about 280,000 distinct CDR3 sequences, more than 75% occurring once; the ten biggest clones make up over 0.09%. The sequencing sample was made of CD8+ T cells from PBMCs. The source is a human donor with multiple sclerosis.

This clonotype has a handful of counts. This sequence joins TRBV7-2 and TRBJ2-1; a weak D match, TRBD1 (5 bases). The V end was cut by 8 bases, the J end by 5 bases, with 25 bases between. Germline CDR1 SGHTA, CDR2 FQGNSA. This CDR3 comprises 17 residues. This CDR3 reads CASCPTSQRGGNNEQFF. CDR3 DNA: TGTGCCAGCTGCCCGACTTCACAAAGGGGCGGCAACAATGAGCAGTTCTTC.

This clonotype was observed once. J is TRBJ2-1 and V is TRBV9, with 10 positions matching TRBD2. CDR3 length: 14 amino acids. CDR1 is SGDLS and CDR2 is YYNGEE in the germline V gene. Trimming at V came to 0 bases and at J to 10 bases, leaving 4 bases not matched to a gene. The CDR3 reads CASSVAGLAMEQFF. DNA for the CDR3: TGTGCCAGCAGCGTAGCGGGACTAGCGATGGAGCAGTTCTTC.

This chain connects TRBV28 to TRBJ2-7; D is unresolved. In germline, CDR1 is MDHEN, CDR2 SYDVKM. The CDR3 covers 13 residues. Trimming took off 6 bases at V and 3 bases at J, with 12 bases between the two ends. The CDR3 sequence: CASRSRAHYEQYF. CDR3 DNA: TGTGCCAGCAGGTCCCGGGCTCACTACGAGCAGTACTTC.

J is TRBJ2-1 and V is TRBV7-9; tentatively, D is TRBD2 (6 bases). Between the trimmed V and J ends, which lost 5 bases and 0 bases, there was a span of 14 bases. This CDR3 spans 16 amino acids. Germline lookup yields CDR1 SEHNR and CDR2 FQNEAQ (reference sequence). For the CDR3, the DNA is TGTGCCAGCAGCCCAGCGGCGGGACGCTCCTACAATGAGCAGTTCTTC. As protein: CASSPAAGRSYNEQFF.

The V call is TRBV6-6, the J call TRBJ2-7; tentative D call: TRBD1 (5 bases). The CDR3 has 12 amino acids. V gave up 6 bases and J gave up 6 bases, with 12 bases separating them. Germline CDR1 and CDR2: MNHNY and SVGAGI (reference sequence). CDR3: CASSTDISEQYF. The CDR3 coding sequence is TGTGCCAGCAGCACGGACATTTCCGAGCAGTACTTC.

This CDR3 is CASRHRLESTEAFF. The CDR3 DNA follows: TGTGCCAGCAGGCACAGGCTGGAGTCGACTGAAGCTTTCTTT. The rearrangement joins TRBV28 to TRBJ1-1, with TRBD1 as a possible D gene (5 bases). Germline lookup yields CDR1 MDHEN and CDR2 SYDVKM. With 6 bases removed from V and 5 bases from J, the gap between germline ends came to 16 bases. The length of the CDR3 is 14 residues. The full variable domain, its missing parts supplied by reference TRBV28 and TRBJ1-1, is DVKVTQSSRYLVKRTGEKVFLECVQDMDHENMFWYRQDPGLGLRLIYFSYDVKMKEKGDIPEGYSVSREKKERFSLILESASTNQTSMYLCASRHRLESTEAFFGQGTRLTVV.

The chain couples TRBV6-2 or TRBV6-3 to TRBJ1-1; D ambiguous. V lost 5 bases to trimming and J lost 1 base, with 11 bases between them. Looked up from germline, CDR1 is MNHEY and CDR2 is SVGEGT. The CDR3 spans 14 residues. CDR3 region: CASSERRANTEAFF. CDR3 DNA sequence: TGTGCCAGCAGTGAAAGACGTGCGAACACTGAAGCTTTCTTT.

This sequence joins TRBV12-3 or TRBV12-4 and TRBJ2-7; TRBD2 matches at 14 bases. This CDR3 comprises 16 residues. V gave up 5 bases and J gave up 3 bases; unmatched junction bases: 6. The CDR3 coding sequence is TGTGCCAGCAGTCCCGGGACTAGCGGGAGTGGCTACGAGCAGTACTTC. Protein: CASSPGTSGSGYEQYF.

This clonotype was seen only once. The rearrangement joins TRBV9 to TRBJ1-3; perhaps TRBD1 as D (6 bases). The CDR3 runs 15 residues. Trimming stripped 0 bases from V and 3 bases from J, with 10 bases between. Germline CDR1 is SGDLS and CDR2 is YYNGEE. CDR3 loop: CASSVAGAGGNTIYF. In DNA form, the CDR3 reads TGTGCCAGCAGCGTAGCGGGGGCCGGTGGAAACACCATATATTTT.

The chain recombines TRBV27 with TRBJ1-4; D is unresolved. V was cut by 10 bases and J by 0 bases, with 6 bases left in between. The CDR3 runs 12 residues. Germline loops: CDR1 MNHEY, CDR2 SMNVEV (reference sequence). The CDR3 DNA reads TGTGCCACCAGAACAACTAATGAAAAACTGTTTTTT. It yields the protein CATRTTNEKLFF.

The gene calls are TRBV30 and TRBJ1-6; 9 bases align to TRBD1. The germline V gene has CDR1 GTSNPN and CDR2 SVGIG (reference sequence). This CDR3 has 15 residues. Unmatched junction bases numbered 10, after V lost 2 bases and J lost 11 bases. CDR3 bases: TGTGCCTGGAGTCCCGGGACAGGGTTTTTTACACCCCTCCACTTT. Its protein is CAWSPGTGFFTPLHF. The full variable domain, with the rest looked up from reference TRBV30 and TRBJ1-6, is SQTIHQWPATLVQPVGSPLSLECTVEGTSNPNLYWYRQAAGRGLQLLFYSVGIGQISSEVPQNLSASRPQDRQFILSSKKLLLSDSGFYLCAWSPGTGFFTPLHFGNGTRLTVT.

This clonotype was counted only a few times. The chain employs TRBV5-6 and TRBJ2-5; 9 bases are shared with TRBD2. The junction had 6 bases not matched to a gene; V was cut back by 3 bases and J by 3 bases. Germline CDR1 and CDR2: SGHDT and YYEEEE. The length of the CDR3 is 15 residues. Written as DNA, the CDR3 is TGTGCCAGCAGCTACGGACTAGCGCATAAAGAGACCCAGTACTTC. This codes for CASSYGLAHKETQYF.

V is TRBV27 and J is TRBJ2-2; a possible D gene is TRBD2 (6 bases). CDR1 is MNHEY and CDR2 is SMNVEV in the germline V gene (reference sequence). The CDR3 is 15 amino acids. V was clipped by 8 bases and J by 4 bases, with 17 bases between them. The CDR3 sequence: CASSPGDLSTGELFF. CDR3 sequence (DNA): TGTGCCAGCTCCCCCGGGGACTTAAGCACCGGGGAGCTGTTTTTT.

The chain recombines TRBV7-9 with TRBJ2-7; TRBD2 matches at 10 bases. Trimming cost V 2 bases and J 9 bases; bases outside gene matches: 4. CDR1 is SEHNR, CDR2 FQNEAQ, per germline (reference sequence). The CDR3 length is 13 residues. The CDR3 DNA sequence: TGTGCCAGCAGCTTACTAGCGGGAGTCGGGCAGTACTTC. Amino acids: CASSLLAGVGQYF.

This clonotype was recorded once. The genes are TRBV27 and TRBJ2-1, with D uncertain. This CDR3 comprises 11 residues. V lost 2 bases, J lost 15 bases, and 11 bases lay in between. Germline assignment: CDR1 MNHEY and CDR2 SMNVEV (reference sequence). The CDR3 loop reads CASSLGARSFF. The CDR3 bases are TGTGCCAGCAGTTTAGGAGCGAGGTCGTTCTTC.

The chain combines TRBV27 with TRBJ2-1, with TRBD1 identical over 9 bases. Germline values: CDR1 MNHEY, CDR2 SMNVEV (reference sequence). This CDR3 region has 14 residues. V lost 9 bases to trimming and J lost 4 bases; unmatched junction nucleotides: 7. The CDR3 sequence: CASQPTGGYNEQFF. CDR3 nucleotides: TGTGCCAGTCAACCGACAGGGGGTTACAATGAGCAGTTCTTC.

The genes are TRBV20-1 and TRBJ2-4; D gene uncertain. Trimming removed 0 bases from V and 0 bases from J, with 12 bases in between. CDR3 length: 16 amino acids. The germline V gene has CDR1 DFQATT and CDR2 SNEGSKA (reference sequence). In DNA form, the CDR3 reads TGCAGTGCTAGAGATAGGTGGCGACTAGCCAAAAACATTCAGTACTTC. Translated, it gives CSARDRWRLAKNIQYF.

The chain uses TRBV28 and TRBJ1-1; possible D gene TRBD1, 5 bases. Between the trimmed V and J ends, which lost 2 bases and 3 bases, there was a span of 10 bases. CDR3 size: 14 residues. Germline-derived CDR1 and CDR2 are MDHEN and SYDVKM. CDR3 in DNA: TGTGCCAGCAGTTTAGAACAGGTCTACACTGAAGCTTTCTTT. It specifies CASSLEQVYTEAFF.

The J gene is TRBJ2-2, the V gene TRBV7-9, with TRBD1 as a possible D gene (6 bases). This CDR3 has 12 amino acids. The V and J ends lost 4 bases and 6 bases respectively, with 6 bases between them. The germline CDR1 and CDR2 sequences are SEHNR and FQNEAQ (reference sequence). CDR3 amino acids: CASSWGPGELFF. The CDR3 coding sequence is TGTGCCAGCAGCTGGGGGCCCGGGGAGCTGTTTTTT.

This chain uses TRBV7-9 with TRBJ1-4; weak D call: TRBD1 (5 bases). The CDR3 totals 15 residues. Germline CDR1 and CDR2: SEHNR and FQNEAQ (reference sequence). V was cut by 5 bases and J by 11 bases, with 21 bases left in between. DNA of the CDR3: TGTGCCAGCAGCCTCCCCCCGATCGTGGGACCCAAACTGTTTTTT. This translates into CASSLPPIVGPKLFF.

The V call is TRBV28, the J call TRBJ2-1; D is perhaps TRBD2 (7 bases). Trimming cost V 6 bases and J 5 bases, with 20 bases left between them. Germline V lookup: CDR1 MDHEN, CDR2 SYDVKM. The CDR3 length is 16 residues. CDR3 sequence: CASRIWGRRGHNEQFF. The CDR3 DNA reads TGTGCCAGCAGGATATGGGGACGGCGGGGGCACAATGAGCAGTTCTTC.

The chain couples TRBV15 to TRBJ2-7; D is undetermined. This CDR3 region has 13 residues. V lost 1 base, J lost 6 bases, and 10 bases lay in between. Germline V gene sequence: CDR1 LNHNV, CDR2 YYDKDF (reference sequence). As DNA, the CDR3 is TGTGCCACCAGCAGAGCCGGGCAGATCGAGCAGTACTTC. It is translated as CATSRAGQIEQYF.

The chain is built from TRBV10-1 and TRBJ2-7, with a tentative D call TRBD2 (5 bases). Looked up from germline, CDR1 is WNHNN and CDR2 is SYGVQD (reference sequence). There are 13 residues in the CDR3. With 2 bases removed from V and 5 bases from J, the gap between germline ends came to 10 bases. The CDR3 is CASSELRRNEQYF. In DNA, the CDR3 is TGCGCCAGCAGTGAGCTTAGGAGGAACGAGCAGTACTTC.

The genes are TRBV7-9 and TRBJ2-7; D possibly uses TRBD1 or TRBD2 (5 bases each). Trimming shortened V by 5 bases and J by 1 base, and 12 bases separated the two germline ends. Germline CDR1 and CDR2: SEHNR and FQNEAQ (reference sequence). The CDR3 is 14 amino acids. CDR3 coding DNA: TGTGCCAGCAGCCGCCGGGACGCATCCTACGAGCAGTACTTC. It encodes CASSRRDASYEQYF. Supplemented by reference TRBV7-9 and TRBJ2-7, the full variable domain reads DTGVSQNPRHKITKRGQNVTFRCDPISEHNRLYWYRQTLGQGPEFLTYFQNEAQLEKSRLLSDRFSAERPKGSFSTLEIQRTEQGDSAMYLCASSRRDASYEQYFGPGTRLTVT.

The chain is built from TRBV28 and TRBJ2-7, with 9 bases identical to TRBD1. V lost 6 bases, J lost 9 bases, and 12 bases stayed unmatched. From germline, CDR1 is MDHEN and CDR2 SYDVKM. The CDR3 runs to 14 residues. The CDR3 here is CASSTDRGTIGQYF. CDR3 coding DNA: TGTGCCAGCAGCACCGACAGGGGGACTATTGGGCAGTACTTC.

A remark on this clonotype: At one boundary the junction diverges from the germline segment, which might be a read error. The chain joins TRBV14 to TRBJ2-7; D is unresolved. The germline CDR1 and CDR2 sequences are SGHDN and FVKESK. This CDR3 spans 16 amino acids. In nucleotides, the CDR3 is TGTGCCAGCAGCCAAATGCCAGAGCGAGACCCCTACGAGCAGTACTTT. This gives the protein CASSQMPERDPYEQYF.

The chain recombines TRBV30 with TRBJ1-1; possibly TRBD1 for D (6 bases). Trimming removed 8 bases from V and 4 bases from J, with 17 bases in between. The CDR3 has 13 residues. Per the germline V gene, CDR1 is GTSNPN and CDR2 is SVGIG (reference sequence). CDR3 sequence: CAGERGAGTEAFF. In DNA form, the CDR3 reads TGTGCCGGGGAGCGGGGGGCGGGCACTGAAGCTTTCTTT.

V is TRBV27 and J is TRBJ1-5; D is unresolved. The CDR3 runs to 15 residues. V was cut by 2 bases and J by 7 bases, with 15 bases left in between. CDR1 and CDR2 from the germline V gene are MNHEY and SMNVEV (reference sequence). The CDR3 nucleotides read TGTGCCAGCAGTTTAACGCCCCCGGCAAGGCAGCCCCAGCATTTT. Translating gives CASSLTPPARQPQHF.

The chain carries TRBV6-2 or TRBV6-3 and TRBJ2-7; unclear D gene. Between the trimmed V and J ends, which lost 2 bases and 0 bases, there was a span of 14 bases. CDR1 is MNHEY, CDR2 SVGEGT, per germline. The CDR3 consists of 16 residues. CDR3 residues: CASSYALDGLSYEQYF. The CDR3 DNA reads TGTGCCAGCAGTTACGCACTGGACGGGCTCTCCTACGAGCAGTACTTC.